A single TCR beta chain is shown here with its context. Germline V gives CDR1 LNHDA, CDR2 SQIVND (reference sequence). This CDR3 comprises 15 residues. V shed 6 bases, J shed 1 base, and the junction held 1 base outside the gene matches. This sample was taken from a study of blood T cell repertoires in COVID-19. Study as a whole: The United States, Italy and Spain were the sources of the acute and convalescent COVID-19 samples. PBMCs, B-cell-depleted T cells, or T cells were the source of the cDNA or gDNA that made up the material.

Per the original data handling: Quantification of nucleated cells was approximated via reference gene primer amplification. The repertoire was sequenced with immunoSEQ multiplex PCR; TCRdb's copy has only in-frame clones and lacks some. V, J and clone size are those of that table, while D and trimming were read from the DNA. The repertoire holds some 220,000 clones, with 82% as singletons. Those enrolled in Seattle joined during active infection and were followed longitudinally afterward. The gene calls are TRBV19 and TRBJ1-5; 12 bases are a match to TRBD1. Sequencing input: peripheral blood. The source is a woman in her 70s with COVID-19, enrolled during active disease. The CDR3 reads CASRGQGASNQPQHF. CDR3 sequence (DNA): TGTGCCAGTAGGGGACAGGGGGCGAGCAATCAGCCCCAGCATTTT.